This T cell receptor beta chain was recorded in a study of cytomegalovirus exposure and HLA in healthy donors. Broader study findings: A previous analysis found most TCR beta V segments productive roughly 87% or roughly 30% of the time. In a later analysis, HLA-associated beta chains showed higher expansion and lower generation probabilities than comparable chains. The availability of immune exposure information extended only to CMV serostatus. The authors listed 150 or so TCR beta chains as cytomegalovirus-associated.

This CDR3 has 20 amino acids. V shed 0 bases, J shed 0 bases, and the junction held 11 bases outside the gene matches. Germline CDR1 and CDR2: SGHTA and FQGNSA. The PCR had 60 Vbeta and 13 Jbeta primers. Only in-frame clones appear in the TCRdb table, and some are missing; sequencing was by immunoSEQ multiplex PCR. The table lists around 190,000 clones, about three quarters of them singletons. Concerning this clone itself: What it binds is not known.

This receptor was taken from a middle-aged woman in good health and CMV-seronegative. Sequenced: PBMCs. The chain combines TRBV7-2 with TRBJ2-1; 10 bases agree with TRBD2. DNA of the CDR3: TGTGCCAGCAGCTTAGCGCTTGGTAGCGGGAGGAGTAGCTCCTACAATGAGCAGTTCTTC. As protein: CASSLALGSGRSSSYNEQFF.